The 7 T cell receptor beta chains reported below all come from one sample, sequenced in a study of shared clonotypes between healthy human individuals. Clones were read by immunoSEQ multiplex PCR, and TCRdb kept only the in-frame ones, dropping some. Among 2 million to 3 million clones listed, approximately 93% were seen once. The specimen sequenced was naive CD4+ T cells from PBMCs. Subset here: CD45RA+ positively selected. The source is a man younger than 30 in good health. Some clones in this sample may be carry-over from other donors' samples.

The rearrangement uses TRBV5-1 and TRBJ1-5; unclear D gene. The V gene's germline CDR1 is SGHRS and CDR2 YFSETQ. With 5 bases removed from V and 4 bases from J, the gap between germline ends came to 10 bases. This CDR3 contains 13 residues. DNA of the CDR3: TGCGCCAGCAGTCCGACTCCAAATCAGCCCCAGCATTTT. Encoded protein: CASSPTPNQPQHF.

This clone has just one count. The gene calls are TRBV25-1 and TRBJ2-1; D is possibly TRBD2 (5 bases). CDR1 MGHDK and CDR2 SYGVNS come from the germline V gene. The CDR3 sequence is 15 residues long. V was clipped by 5 bases and J by 0 bases, with 11 bases between them. CDR3 residues: CASSLSGSSYNEQFF. The CDR3 nucleotides are TGTGCCAGCAGTCTAAGCGGAAGCTCCTACAATGAGCAGTTCTTC.

J is TRBJ1-2 and V is TRBV10-3; tentative D call: TRBD1 (5 bases). The germline V gene encodes CDR1 ENHRY and CDR2 SYGVKD. The CDR3 has 13 residues. The ends were cut back, 6 bases at V and 8 bases at J, with 16 bases in the middle. The CDR3 DNA sequence: TGTGCCATCAGGCCCGGGGACCCGGCGGGCTACACCTTC. Residues: CAIRPGDPAGYTF.

This sequence joins TRBV19 and TRBJ2-3, with TRBD2 matching over 12 bases. The CDR3 spans 16 residues. V lost 7 bases and J lost 0; bases outside the gene matches: 5. Germline CDR1 LNHDA, CDR2 SQIVND (reference sequence). The CDR3 bases are TGTGCCAGTACCGGGACTAGCGGGTCCAGCACAGATACGCAGTATTTT. Translation: CASTGTSGSSTDTQYF.

This rearrangement joins TRBV14 to TRBJ2-7; 9 bases fit TRBD1. Germline V gives CDR1 SGHDN, CDR2 FVKESK. V lost 1 base to trimming and J lost 8 bases; unmatched junction nucleotides: 12. CDR3 length equals 16 residues. DNA of the CDR3: TGTGCCAGCAGCCAAGCACGGGACAGGGTGGCTCGGCAGCAGTACTTC. This codes for CASSQARDRVARQQYF.

V usage is TRBV2 and J usage is TRBJ2-1; TRBD2 matches 8 bases. This CDR3 spans 12 amino acids. CDR1 is SNHLY and CDR2 is FYNNEI in the germline V gene. V shed 7 bases and J 6 bases; nucleotides not matched to a gene: 2. CDR3 sequence: CASTGTSNEQFF. CDR3 nucleotides: TGTGCCAGCACCGGGACTAGCAATGAGCAGTTCTTC.

The V and J genes are TRBV19 and TRBJ2-4; 8 bases align to TRBD2. The V segment lost 5 bases and the J segment 8 bases; nucleotides outside the gene matches: 11. Germline V gene lookup returns CDR1 LNHDA and CDR2 SQIVND (reference sequence). CDR3 size: 15 residues. This chain's CDR3 is CASSADWTSRDIQYF. DNA for the CDR3: TGTGCCAGTAGTGCCGATTGGACTAGCAGGGACATTCAGTACTTC. Supplemented by reference TRBV19 and TRBJ2-4, the full variable domain reads DGGITQSPKYLFRKEGQNVTLSCEQNLNHDAMYWYRQDPGQGLRLIYYSQIVNDFQKGDIAEGYSVSREKKESFPLTVTSAQKNPTAFYLCASSADWTSRDIQYFGAGTRLSVL.